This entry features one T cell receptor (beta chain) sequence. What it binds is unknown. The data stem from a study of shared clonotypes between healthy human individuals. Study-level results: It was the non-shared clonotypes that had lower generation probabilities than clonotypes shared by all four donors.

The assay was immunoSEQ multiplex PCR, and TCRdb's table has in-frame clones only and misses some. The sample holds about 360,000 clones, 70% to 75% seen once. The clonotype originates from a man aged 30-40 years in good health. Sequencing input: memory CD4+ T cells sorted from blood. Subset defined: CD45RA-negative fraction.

The chain's CDR3 is CASSPGQQAKNIQYF. CDR3 nucleotides: TGTGCCAGCAGCCCAGGACAGCAAGCCAAAAACATTCAGTACTTC. This sequence joins TRBV11-2 and TRBJ2-4, with D possibly matching TRBD1 (6 bases). V dropped 5 bases and J dropped 0 bases, with 11 bases sitting between them. Per the germline V gene, CDR1 is SGHAT and CDR2 is FQNNGV. This CDR3 has 15 residues. Using reference TRBV11-2 and TRBJ2-4 for the parts outside the CDR3, the full variable domain is EAGVAQSPRYKIIEKRQSVAFWCNPISGHATLYWYQQILGQGPKLLIQFQNNGVVDDSQLPKDRFSAERLKGVDSTLKIQPAKLEDSAVYLCASSPGQQAKNIQYFGAGTRLSVL.